This passage covers 27 T cell receptor beta chains from one sample sequenced in a study of CD8 T cells in ankylosing spondylitis (dated by TCRdb to about 2017). Library preparation employed 5' RACE. The run used an Illumina HiSeq 2500. The public reads were reanalyzed by TCRdb: fastp trimming at Q25, MiXCR alignment, in-frame beta chains only. Records with the same CDR3 protein are collapsed into one entry carrying the most frequent genes and DNA. In this sample the table shows hundreds of thousands of distinct CDR3 sequences, approximately 10% of which occur a single time. Of the sample, about 20% is held by the ten largest clones. The specimen was blood, either unsorted or a sorted T cell fraction (not recorded which). The receptors originated from a male donor with ankylosing spondylitis or in good health (not recorded which).

This clonotype was observed many times. The gene calls are TRBV20-1 and TRBJ1-1; TRBD1 is a possible D gene (6 bases). The CDR3 extends over 14 amino acids. Germline V gene data show CDR1 as DFQATT and CDR2 as SNEGSKA (reference sequence). Between the trimmed V and J ends, which lost 1 base and 6 bases, there was a span of 15 bases. For the CDR3, the DNA is TGCAGTGCTAGAGGACAGGAAAAGGGATCTGAAGCTTTCTTT. This codes for CSARGQEKGSEAFF.

This clonotype was recorded many times. One end of the junction fails to match germline, which may point to a read error. CDR3 in DNA: TGTGCTAGCAGCCCGAAGAGCGGGGGGGCCGGTGAGCAGTTCTTC. It translates to CASSPKSGGAGEQFF. The rearrangement uses TRBV7-7 and TRBJ2-1; 10 bases are shared with TRBD2. Germline lookup yields CDR1 SSHAT and CDR2 FNYEAQ (reference sequence). This CDR3 region has 15 residues.

This clonotype was counted between two and nine times. The CDR3 nucleotides are TGCGCCAGCTTTGCCTCGTCCGGAACTGAAGCTTTCTTT. This codes for CASFASSGTEAFF. J is TRBJ1-1 and V is TRBV5-1; D remains unclear. Between the trimmed V and J ends, which lost 7 bases and 5 bases, there was a span of 15 bases. The CDR3 contains 13 residues. CDR1 SGHRS and CDR2 YFSETQ come from the germline V gene.

To note about this clonotype: A read error may explain this, as a much larger clone is one base away. This sequence joins TRBV12-3 or TRBV12-4 and TRBJ1-1; D gene ambiguous. The CDR3 extends over 19 amino acids. The CDR3 here is CTSSLAVEAGHPMNTEAFF. In DNA, the CDR3 is TGTACCAGCAGTTTAGCGGTTGAGGCTGGCCATCCCATGAACACTGAAGCTTTCTTT.

This clonotype was observed many times. J is TRBJ2-7 and V is TRBV20-1; 11 bases match TRBD2. After removal of 6 bases from V and 7 bases from J, the junction contained 8 bases not matched to a gene. The germline V gene encodes CDR1 DFQATT and CDR2 SNEGSKA (reference sequence). CDR3 size: 13 residues. The CDR3, as DNA: TGCAGTGCATTGACTAGCGGGGTGAAAGAGCAGTACTTC. Translating gives CSALTSGVKEQYF.

This clonotype was found a few times. At one end the junction does not follow the germline gene, possibly because of a read error. The CDR3, as DNA: TGTGCTAGCAGCTTAGCACCGGGACAGGGAGCCGGGGAGCTGTTTTTT. It translates to CASSLAPGQGAGELFF. V and J are TRBV7-7 and TRBJ2-2, with 9 bases that match TRBD1. CDR1 and CDR2 from the germline V gene are SSHAT and FNYEAQ (reference sequence). This CDR3 contains 16 residues.

The chain is built from TRBV3-1 and TRBJ1-6; D is undetermined. This CDR3 contains 15 residues. Germline CDR1 LGHDT, CDR2 YNNKEL (reference sequence). V lost 6 bases, J lost 6 bases, and 15 bases lay in between. The CDR3 spells CASSTGGIGNSPLHF. CDR3 nucleotides: TGTGCCAGCAGTACCGGAGGCATCGGTAATTCACCCCTCCACTTT.

This sequence joins TRBV5-5 and TRBJ2-6, with D tentatively TRBD1 (6 bases). Germline lookup yields CDR1 SGHKS and CDR2 YYEKEE (reference sequence). This CDR3 region has 16 residues. V was cut by 0 bases and J by 6 bases, with 13 bases left in between. CDR3 bases: TGTGCCAGCAGCTTGGCGGCAGGGGCCAAGGCCAACGTCCTGACTTTC. It is translated as CASSLAAGAKANVLTF.

This chain uses TRBV12-3 or TRBV12-4 with TRBJ1-4, with D perhaps matching TRBD1 (6 bases). The length of the CDR3 is 16 residues. V lost 8 bases and J 10 bases, leaving 26 bases between the germline ends. CDR3 nucleotide sequence: TGTGCCAGCCGGGGACCGGGGGCTCGGGGAGGGGGAAAACTGTTTTTT. Translating it yields CASRGPGARGGGKLFF.

In this sample, this clonotype turned up many times. The chain recombines TRBV7-2 with TRBJ2-2; TRBD2 agrees at 7 bases. With V trimmed by 3 bases and J by 3 bases, 4 bases remained unmatched. CDR3 size: 15 residues. Germline values: CDR1 SGHTA, CDR2 FQGNSA. In nucleotides, the CDR3 is TGTGCCAGCAGCTTCGGGACTACCCACACCGGGGAGCTGTTTTTT. This sequence encodes CASSFGTTHTGELFF.

A word on this clonotype: The junction and the germline gene differ at one end; a read error may be behind it. V is TRBV5-5 and J is TRBJ1-2; D uncertain. Looked up from germline, CDR1 is SGHKS and CDR2 is YYEKEE (reference sequence). The CDR3 runs to 14 residues. CDR3 sequence: CASSLLQDGYGDTF. DNA for the CDR3: TGTGCCAGCAGCTTGCTTCAGGACGGATATGGCGACACCTTC.

This clonotype was counted a few times. This chain connects TRBV2 to TRBJ2-7, with TRBD2 matching 7 bases. From germline, CDR1 is SNHLY and CDR2 FYNNEI. V shed 6 bases, J shed 5 bases, and the junction held 10 bases outside the gene matches. The CDR3 runs 14 residues. CDR3 sequence reads: CASRWASGSHEQYF. The DNA for the CDR3 is TGTGCCAGCAGGTGGGCTAGCGGTTCCCACGAGCAGTACTTC.

The sample holds a few counts of this clonotype. V and J are TRBV20-1 and TRBJ2-1, with a weak D call TRBD2 (5 bases). The V gene lost 5 bases and the J gene lost 3 bases, with 17 bases spanning the gap. The germline V gene encodes CDR1 DFQATT and CDR2 SNEGSKA (reference sequence). The CDR3 runs to 15 residues. CDR3 bases: TGCAGTGCTCACGAACGGGATCGGGGCTACAATGAGCAGTTCTTC. Its protein product is CSAHERDRGYNEQFF.

This clonotype appeared many times. The chain has TRBV5-1 and TRBJ2-5; 7 bases are a match to TRBD1. V trimming: 4 bases; J trimming: 4 bases; junction bases outside the gene matches: 4. In germline, CDR1 is SGHRS, CDR2 YFSETQ. The CDR3 runs 13 residues. The CDR3 bases are TGCGCCAGCAGCCCTGACAGGGTAGAGACCCAGTACTTC. Its translation is CASSPDRVETQYF.

This clonotype was counted ten times or more. The chain joins TRBV5-1 to TRBJ2-3; a possible D gene is TRBD2 (6 bases). Germline loops: CDR1 SGHRS, CDR2 YFSETQ. Trimming cost V 7 bases and J 5 bases, with 23 bases left between them. The CDR3 contains 16 residues. DNA for the CDR3: TGCGCCAGCCACTCCGGACCAGCGGGTGAAGGAGATACGCAGTATTTT. Translation gives CASHSGPAGEGDTQYF.

This clonotype was seen only a few times. The V and J genes are TRBV11-2 and TRBJ2-2; D uncertain. The CDR3 length is 15 residues. V was clipped by 5 bases and J by 4 bases, with 14 bases between them. Germline CDR1 and CDR2: SGHAT and FQNNGV. The CDR3 here is CASSTPATSTGELFF. The CDR3 DNA follows: TGTGCCAGCAGCACCCCAGCCACCTCCACCGGGGAGCTGTTTTTT.

This clonotype showed up many times. The chain uses TRBV12-3 or TRBV12-4 and TRBJ1-1; the match to TRBD1 covers 8 bases. V trimming: 5 bases; J trimming: 1 base; junction bases outside the gene matches: 6. The CDR3 contains 15 residues. The CDR3 reads CASSGQGLGNTEAFF. In DNA form, the CDR3 reads TGTGCCAGCAGTGGACAGGGATTAGGGAACACTGAAGCTTTCTTT.

The sample holds many counts of this clonotype. The gene calls are TRBV7-8 and TRBJ2-5; 9 positions match TRBD2. The V and J ends lost 5 bases and 6 bases, in that order; junction bases with no gene match: 16. Germline values: CDR1 SGHVS, CDR2 FQNEAQ. The CDR3 is 17 amino acids. The CDR3 loop is CASSPSFASGGMKTQYF. The CDR3 nucleotides are TGTGCCAGCAGCCCATCATTTGCAAGCGGGGGGATGAAGACCCAGTACTTC.

The chain joins TRBV5-1 to TRBJ2-7; 7 nucleotides agree with TRBD1. CDR3 length: 14 amino acids. Germline CDR1 SGHRS, CDR2 YFSETQ. V was pared by 3 bases and J by 5 bases, with 8 bases of the junction left unmatched. The CDR3 nucleotides read TGCGCCAGCAGCTGGTCCGGGACAGTCGACGAGCAGTACTTC. Encoded protein: CASSWSGTVDEQYF.

This clonotype was observed many times. The genes are TRBV28 and TRBJ2-3, with D perhaps given as TRBD1 or TRBD2 (5 bases each). Germline V CDR1 and CDR2: MDHEN, SYDVKM. There are 14 residues in the CDR3. Trimming took 6 bases from V and 2 from J, leaving 12 bases between them. The CDR3 nucleotides are TGTGCCAGCAGACCCGGGACGATCACAGATACGCAGTATTTT. Amino acid sequence: CASRPGTITDTQYF.

The chain has TRBV5-1 and TRBJ2-3; D is possibly TRBD1 or TRBD2 (6 bases each). Trimming cost V 1 base and J 6 bases, with 18 bases left between them. Germline CDR1 SGHRS, CDR2 YFSETQ. This CDR3 comprises 16 residues. This CDR3 is CASSLYGGPSTDTQYF. In DNA form, the CDR3 reads TGCGCCAGCAGCTTGTATGGGGGGCCGAGTACTGATACGCAGTATTTT. Full variable domain (outside the CDR3, taken from reference TRBV5-1 and TRBJ2-3): KAGVTQTPRYLIKTRGQQVTLSCSPISGHRSVSWYQQTPGQGLQFLFEYFSETQRNKGNFPGRFSGRQFSNSRSEMNVSTLELGDSALYLCASSLYGGPSTDTQYFGPGTRLTVL.

In its sample, this clonotype was seen many times. J is TRBJ2-3 and V is TRBV12-3 or TRBV12-4; 12 positions agree with TRBD2. V was clipped by 6 bases and J by 0 bases; unmatched bases: 4. The CDR3 totals 16 residues. The CDR3 sequence is CASRWTSGTSTDTQYF. The CDR3 DNA reads as TGTGCCAGCAGGTGGACTAGCGGGACGAGCACAGATACGCAGTATTTT.

This clonotype was seen at least ten times. This sequence joins TRBV12-3 or TRBV12-4 and TRBJ2-3, with TRBD2 as a possible D gene (5 bases). This CDR3 contains 13 residues. V lost 6 bases to trimming and J lost 5 bases, with 12 bases between them. The CDR3 bases are TGTGCCAGCAGGCCGGACTGGGGAGATACGCAGTATTTT. This gives the protein CASRPDWGDTQYF.

Remarks on this clonotype: A much more abundant neighbour one base away suggests this may be a read error. This rearrangement joins TRBV3-1 to TRBJ2-7, with TRBD1 matching over 7 bases. Germline CDR1 reads LGHDT; CDR2 reads YNNKEL (reference sequence). The length of the CDR3 is 17 residues. The CDR3 region has the DNA TGTGCCAGCTGCCAAGATCAGGGGGTCAGGACGAGGGATGTGCAGTACTTC. It codes for CASCQDQGVRTRDVQYF.

This clonotype appeared a few times. V usage is TRBV4-2 and J usage is TRBJ2-1, with 9 bases lining up with TRBD2. V was pared by 2 bases and J by 9 bases, with 8 bases of the junction left unmatched. The CDR3 is 15 amino acids. The germline CDR1 and CDR2 sequences are LGHNA and YNFKEQ. CDR3 nucleotide sequence: TGTGCCAGCAGCCAACCGGGACTAGCTTCTGGTGAGCAGTTCTTC. Residues: CASSQPGLASGEQFF.

The V and J genes are TRBV27 and TRBJ1-6, with unresolved D. Trimming pared 0 bases from V and 7 bases from J, leaving 10 bases between. Germline CDR1 is MNHEY and CDR2 is SMNVEV (reference sequence). The CDR3 contains 15 residues. In DNA, the CDR3 is TGTGCCAGCAGTTTATCTGTGGCCCGGAATTCACCCCTCCACTTT. It is translated as CASSLSVARNSPLHF.

At least ten counts were recorded for this clonotype. The chain has TRBV28 and TRBJ2-1; 7 nucleotides line up with TRBD1. J was trimmed by 3 bases and V by 5 bases; bases with no gene match: 10. There are 16 residues in the CDR3. From germline, CDR1 is MDHEN and CDR2 SYDVKM. This CDR3 reads CASSVQTGNHYNEQFF. In DNA form, the CDR3 reads TGTGCCAGCAGTGTCCAGACAGGGAATCACTACAATGAGCAGTTCTTC.